This T cell receptor beta chain comes out of a study of cytomegalovirus exposure and HLA in healthy donors. Study-wide points: A prior analysis recorded that most TCR beta V segments were productive about 90% or about 30% of the time. TCR beta sequences numbering around 15,000 were associated with HLA alleles at 0.05 false discovery rate in a later analysis. High specificity and sensitivity for cytomegalovirus status were reported for the classifier.

Trimming cost V 6 bases and J 6 bases, with 18 bases left between them. Germline V lookup: CDR1 KGHSH, CDR2 LQKENI. The CDR3 runs 15 residues. This clone appeared a single time. What it recognizes is unknown. The primer mix had 60 Vbeta and 13 Jbeta primers. Generated by immunoSEQ multiplex PCR, the TCRdb table keeps only in-frame clones and is missing some. Of 200,000 to 250,000 clones in the sample, 75% to 85% were seen once. The receptor's source is a woman aged 60-75 years in good health and CMV-seropositive. Sequenced: PBMCs. The rearrangement links TRBV18 to TRBJ1-5, with D perhaps TRBD1 (6 bases). The CDR3 coding sequence is TGTGCCAGCTCCCTCAACAGGGTATTGGGTCAGCCCCAGCATTTT. Translating it yields CASSLNRVLGQPQHF.